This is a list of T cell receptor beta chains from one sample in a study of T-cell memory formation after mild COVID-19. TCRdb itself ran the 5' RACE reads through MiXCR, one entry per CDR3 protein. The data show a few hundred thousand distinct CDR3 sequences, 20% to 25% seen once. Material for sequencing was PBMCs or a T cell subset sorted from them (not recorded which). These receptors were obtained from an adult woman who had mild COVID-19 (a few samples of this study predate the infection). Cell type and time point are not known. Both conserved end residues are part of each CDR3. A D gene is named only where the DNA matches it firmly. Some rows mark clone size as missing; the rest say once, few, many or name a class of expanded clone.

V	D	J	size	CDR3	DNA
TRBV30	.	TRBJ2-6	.	CASLYGTGANVLTF	TGTGCCTCCCTCTACGGGACTGGGGCCAACGTCCTGACTTTC
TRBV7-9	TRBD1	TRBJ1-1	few	CASSFGDRVNTEAFF	TGTGCCAGCAGCTTCGGGGACAGGGTAAACACTGAAGCTTTCTTT
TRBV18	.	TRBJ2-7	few	CASSPDRPTYEQYF	TGTGCCAGCTCACCGGACAGACCTACCTACGAGCAGTACTTC
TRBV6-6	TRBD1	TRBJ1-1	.	CASSYDRGPNTEAFF	TGTGCCAGCAGTTACGACAGGGGACCGAACACTGAAGCTTTCTTT
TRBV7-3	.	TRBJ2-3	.	CASSLGDPADTQYF	TGTGCCAGCAGCTTAGGGGACCCAGCAGATACGCAGTATTTT
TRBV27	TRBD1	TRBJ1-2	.	CASRTGGKGYTF	TGTGCCAGCAGAACAGGGGGCAAGGGCTACACCTTC
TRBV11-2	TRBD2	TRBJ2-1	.	CASSFPTSGNNEQFF	TGTGCCAGCAGCTTCCCGACTAGCGGGAACAATGAGCAGTTCTTC
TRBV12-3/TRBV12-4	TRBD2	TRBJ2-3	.	CASTRLAVTDTQYF	TGTGCCAGCACTAGACTAGCGGTCACAGATACGCAGTATTTT
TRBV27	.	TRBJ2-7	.	CASSFSPYGYEQYF	TGTGCCAGCAGTTTCTCTCCGTACGGCTACGAGCAGTACTTC
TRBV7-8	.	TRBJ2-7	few	CASSLRENEQYF	TGTGCCAGCAGCTTAAGGGAGAACGAGCAGTACTTC
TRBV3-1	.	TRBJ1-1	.	CASAPTVSMNTEAFF	TGTGCCAGCGCACCGACAGTGAGCATGAACACTGAAGCTTTCTTT
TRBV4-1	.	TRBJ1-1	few	CASSQAQNTEAFF	TGCGCCAGCAGCCAAGCGCAGAACACTGAAGCTTTCTTT
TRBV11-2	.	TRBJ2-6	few	CASRNIRRASGANVLTF	TGTGCCAGCAGGAATATCCGTAGGGCTAGTGGGGCCAACGTCCTGACTTTC
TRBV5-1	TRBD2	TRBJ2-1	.	CASSSGGDGYNEQFF	TGCGCCAGCAGCAGTGGGGGGGACGGCTACAATGAGCAGTTCTTC
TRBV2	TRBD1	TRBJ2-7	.	CASSRDRATYEQYF	TGTGCCAGCAGTCGGGACAGGGCTACCTACGAGCAGTACTTC
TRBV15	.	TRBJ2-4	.	CATSRAMGLTKNIQYF	TGTGCCACCAGCAGGGCAATGGGGCTGACCAAAAACATTCAGTACTTC
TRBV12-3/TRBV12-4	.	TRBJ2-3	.	CASSSGVPQYF	TGTGCCAGCAGTTCAGGGGTTCCGCAGTATTTT
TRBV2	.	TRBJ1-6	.	CASISDTLSYNSPLHF	TGTGCCAGCATCTCGGACACACTCTCCTATAATTCACCCCTCCACTTT
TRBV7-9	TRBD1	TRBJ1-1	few	CASSFRQGRLNTEAFF	TGTGCCAGCAGCTTTAGACAGGGTAGGCTGAACACTGAAGCTTTCTTT
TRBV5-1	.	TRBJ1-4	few	CASSFGTPATNEKLFF	TGCGCCAGCAGCTTTGGGACACCTGCAACTAATGAAAAACTGTTTTTT
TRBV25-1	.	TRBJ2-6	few	CASSDDLLSPSGANVLTF	TGTGCCAGCAGTGACGACCTTCTTTCTCCCTCTGGGGCCAACGTCCTGACTTTC
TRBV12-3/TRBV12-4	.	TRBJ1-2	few	CASRTLGSYGYTF	TGTGCCAGCAGAACACTAGGGAGCTATGGCTACACCTTC
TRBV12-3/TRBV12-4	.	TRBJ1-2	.	CASSFSAGRNGYTF	TGTGCCAGCAGTTTTTCCGCAGGGAGGAATGGCTACACCTTC
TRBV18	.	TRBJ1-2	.	CASSRMGLGDGYTF	TGTGCCAGCTCACGAATGGGACTGGGAGATGGCTACACCTTC
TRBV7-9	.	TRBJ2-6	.	CASSATFSGANVLTF	TGTGCCAGCAGCGCAACGTTCTCTGGGGCCAACGTCCTGACTTTC
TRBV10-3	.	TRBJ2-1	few	CAISESASQLHEQFF	TGTGCCATCAGTGAGTCGGCTTCCCAGTTACATGAGCAGTTCTTC
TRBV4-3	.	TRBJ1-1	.	CASRWGLNTEAFF	TGCGCCAGCAGGTGGGGATTGAACACTGAAGCTTTCTTT
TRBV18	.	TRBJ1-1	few	CASSPDSRVEAFF	TGTGCCAGCTCACCAGATTCGAGGGTTGAAGCTTTCTTT
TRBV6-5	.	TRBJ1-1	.	CASSSQPLNTEAFF	TGTGCCAGCAGTTCACAGCCGCTGAACACTGAAGCTTTCTTT
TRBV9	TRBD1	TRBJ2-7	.	CASSVGGQGSHEQYF	TGTGCCAGCAGCGTAGGAGGACAGGGCAGTCACGAGCAGTACTTC
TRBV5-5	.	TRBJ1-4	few	CASSLRTANEKLFF	TGTGCCAGCAGCCTTAGGACAGCTAATGAAAAACTGTTTTTT
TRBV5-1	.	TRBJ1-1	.	CASGGGTEAFF	TGCGCCAGCGGAGGCGGGACTGAAGCTTTCTTT
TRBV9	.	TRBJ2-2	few	CASSVVGGANTGELFF	TGTGCCAGCAGCGTAGTCGGGGGCGCGAACACCGGGGAGCTGTTTTTT
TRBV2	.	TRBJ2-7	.	CASSESGKHYEQYF	TGTGCCAGCAGTGAGTCGGGGAAACACTACGAGCAGTACTTC
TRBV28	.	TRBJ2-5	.	CTDRQETQYF	TGTACAGATCGGCAAGAGACCCAGTACTTC
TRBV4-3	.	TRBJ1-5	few	CASSQDRYNQPQHF	TGCGCCAGCAGCCAAGACAGGTATAATCAGCCCCAGCATTTT
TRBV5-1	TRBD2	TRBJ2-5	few	CASSLVGGGMAGGNQETQYF	TGCGCCAGCAGCTTGGTTGGGGGAGGTATGGCGGGAGGCAACCAAGAGACCCAGTACTTC
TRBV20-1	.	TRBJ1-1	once	CSARVAGDAGHPEAFF	TGCAGTGCTAGAGTCGCAGGGGACGCCGGGCATCCTGAAGCTTTCTTT
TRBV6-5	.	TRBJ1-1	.	CASSPGRWTEAFF	TGTGCCAGCAGTCCGGGACGTTGGACTGAAGCTTTCTTT
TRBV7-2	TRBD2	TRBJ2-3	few	CASSLKLAGAFPPTQYF	TGTGCCAGCAGCTTAAAACTAGCGGGAGCTTTCCCCCCTACGCAGTATTTT
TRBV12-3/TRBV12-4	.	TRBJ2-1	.	CASTKLAPNNEQFF	TGTGCCAGCACCAAACTAGCACCTAACAATGAGCAGTTCTTC
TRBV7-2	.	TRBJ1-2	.	CASSFPGPNGNYGYTF	TGTGCCAGCAGCTTTCCCGGGCCCAATGGGAACTATGGCTACACCTTC
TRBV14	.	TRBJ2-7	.	CASSQADGQEQYF	TGTGCCAGCAGCCAAGCTGACGGGCAGGAGCAGTACTTC
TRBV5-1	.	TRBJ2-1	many	CASSLEGRNEQFF	TGCGCCAGCAGCTTGGAGGGGAGGAATGAGCAGTTCTTC
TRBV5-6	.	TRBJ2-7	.	CASSLGQESGEQYF	TGTGCCAGCAGCTTGGGACAGGAATCGGGCGAGCAGTACTTC
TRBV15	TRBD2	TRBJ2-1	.	CATTKGLGYYNEQFF	TGTGCCACCACTAAAGGACTAGGGTACTACAATGAGCAGTTCTTC
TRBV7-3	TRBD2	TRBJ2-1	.	CASSLRLAGVNEQFF	TGTGCCAGCAGCCTGAGACTAGCGGGAGTCAATGAGCAGTTCTTC
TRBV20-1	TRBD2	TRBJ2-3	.	CSARGLAGTSTDTQYF	TGCAGTGCTAGAGGGCTAGCGGGTACTAGCACAGATACGCAGTATTTT
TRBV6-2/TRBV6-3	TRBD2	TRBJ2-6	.	CASISGGSGANVLTF	TGTGCCAGCATTAGCGGGGGATCTGGGGCCAACGTCCTGACTTTC
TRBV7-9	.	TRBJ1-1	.	CASSLKRIQNTEAFF	TGTGCCAGCAGCTTAAAACGGATCCAGAACACTGAAGCTTTCTTT
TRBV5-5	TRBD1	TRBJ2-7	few	CASSYPTGGEQYF	TGTGCCAGCAGCTACCCGACAGGGGGCGAGCAGTACTTC
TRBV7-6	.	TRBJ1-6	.	CASSLASGRASPLHF	TGTGCCAGCAGCTTAGCTTCAGGGAGGGCTTCACCCCTCCACTTT
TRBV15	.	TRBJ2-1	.	CATRRAGWDEQFF	TGTGCCACCAGGCGGGCGGGATGGGATGAGCAGTTCTTC
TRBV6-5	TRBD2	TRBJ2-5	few	CASSSPGGAAETQYF	TGTGCCAGCAGTTCCCCCGGGGGGGCCGCGGAGACCCAGTACTTC
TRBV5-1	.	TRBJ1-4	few	CASTEGQTTNEKLFF	TGCGCCAGCACGGAGGGTCAAACAACTAATGAAAAACTGTTTTTT
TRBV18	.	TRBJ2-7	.	CASSPRVTYEQYF	TGTGCCAGCTCTCCCAGGGTTACCTACGAGCAGTACTTC
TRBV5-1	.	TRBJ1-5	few	CASTTIRWTEYQPQHF	TGCGCCAGCACCACTATACGATGGACCGAGTATCAGCCCCAGCATTTT
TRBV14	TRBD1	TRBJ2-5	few	CASSQKRGLSETQYF	TGTGCCAGCAGCCAGAAAAGGGGGCTATCGGAGACCCAGTACTTC